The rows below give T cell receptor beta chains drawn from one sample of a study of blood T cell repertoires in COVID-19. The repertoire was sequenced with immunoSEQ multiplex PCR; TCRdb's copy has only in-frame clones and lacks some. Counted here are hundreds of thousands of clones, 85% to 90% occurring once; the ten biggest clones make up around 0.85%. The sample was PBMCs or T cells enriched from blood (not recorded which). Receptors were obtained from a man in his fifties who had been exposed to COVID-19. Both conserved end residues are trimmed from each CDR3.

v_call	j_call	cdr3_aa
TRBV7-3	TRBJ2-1	ASSLAGLNNEQF
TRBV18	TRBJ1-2	ASSPIGRGDGYT
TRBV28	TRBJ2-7	ASSWDGRYEQY
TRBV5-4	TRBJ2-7	ASSLAGSEEQY
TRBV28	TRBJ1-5	ASSLDMDQPQH
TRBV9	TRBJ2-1	ASSGPDRDRQSNEQF
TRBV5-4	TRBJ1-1	ASSPAGGDYTEAF
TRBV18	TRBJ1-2	ASSPSPQAGYGYT
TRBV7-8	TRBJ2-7	ASSLGPGLPGY
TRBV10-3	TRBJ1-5	AIRPGQDNQPQH